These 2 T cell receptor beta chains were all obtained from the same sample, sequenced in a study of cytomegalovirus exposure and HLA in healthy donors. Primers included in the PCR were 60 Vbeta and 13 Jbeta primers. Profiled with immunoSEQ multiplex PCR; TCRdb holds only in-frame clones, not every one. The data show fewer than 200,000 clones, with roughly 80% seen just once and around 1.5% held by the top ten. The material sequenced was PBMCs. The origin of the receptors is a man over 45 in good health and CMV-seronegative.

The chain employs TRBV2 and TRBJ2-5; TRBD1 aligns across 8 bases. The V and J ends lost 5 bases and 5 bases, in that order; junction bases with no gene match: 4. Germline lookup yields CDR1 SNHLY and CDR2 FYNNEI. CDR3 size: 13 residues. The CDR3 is CASSQGAGETQYF. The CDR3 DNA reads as TGTGCCAGCAGTCAGGGGGCAGGGGAGACCCAGTACTTC. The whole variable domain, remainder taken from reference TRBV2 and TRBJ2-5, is EPEVTQTPSHQVTQMGQEVILRCVPISNHLYFYWYRQILGQKVEFLVSFYNNEISEKSEIFDDQFSVERPDGSNFTLKIRSTKLEDSAMYFCASSQGAGETQYFGPGTRLLVL.

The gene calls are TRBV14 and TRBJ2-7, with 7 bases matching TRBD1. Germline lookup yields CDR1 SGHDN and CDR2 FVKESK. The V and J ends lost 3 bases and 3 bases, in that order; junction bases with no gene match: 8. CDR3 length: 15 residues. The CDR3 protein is CASSHPQTGFYEQYF. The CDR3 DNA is TGTGCCAGCAGCCATCCCCAGACAGGGTTCTACGAGCAGTACTTC.